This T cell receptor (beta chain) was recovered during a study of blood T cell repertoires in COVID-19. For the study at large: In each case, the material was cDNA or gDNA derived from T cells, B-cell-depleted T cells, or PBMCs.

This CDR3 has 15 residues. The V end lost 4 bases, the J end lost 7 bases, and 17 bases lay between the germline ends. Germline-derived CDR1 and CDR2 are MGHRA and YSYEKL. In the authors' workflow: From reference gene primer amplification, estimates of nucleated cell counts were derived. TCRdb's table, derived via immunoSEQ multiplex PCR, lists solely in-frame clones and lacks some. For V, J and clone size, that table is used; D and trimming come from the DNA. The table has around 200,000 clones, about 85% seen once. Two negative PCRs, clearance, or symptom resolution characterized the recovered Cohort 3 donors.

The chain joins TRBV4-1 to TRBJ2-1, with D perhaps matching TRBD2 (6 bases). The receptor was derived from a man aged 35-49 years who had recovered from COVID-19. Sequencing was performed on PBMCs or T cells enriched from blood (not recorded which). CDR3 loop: CASSRPGSAGNEQFF. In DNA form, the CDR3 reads TGCGCCAGCAGCCGCCCCGGGTCAGCGGGTAATGAGCAGTTCTTC.